This TCR beta chain was sequenced for a study of blood T cells in healthy people across ages. V lost 3 bases to trimming and J lost 10 bases, with 10 bases between them. The CDR3 totals 12 residues. With a J-beta primer mix and a sample-barcoded 5' primer, a second PCR ran 7 to 11 cycles. TCRdb analysed the 5' RACE reads with MiXCR anew, one entry per CDR3 protein. This sample has more than 450,000 distinct CDR3 sequences, with about 26% found just once. Study-level points and caveats: Among T cells, TCR beta diversity per million cells dropped roughly linearly as age rose.

A word on this clonotype: As yet, its antigen is unknown.

These same data were also listed under a study on T cells of mothers and their children.

The chain couples TRBV12-3 or TRBV12-4 to TRBJ2-1; D gene ambiguous. This clonotype originated in a boy between 2 and 10 years old in good health. Sample: blood. The CDR3 sequence: CASSFGLEEQFF. CDR3 nucleotide sequence: TGTGCCAGCAGTTTTGGGCTAGAGGAGCAGTTCTTC.